Reported below is one T cell receptor (beta chain). What it recognizes is unknown. The sample is drawn from a study of T cell responses to AZD1222 COVID-19 vaccine. Study observations and caveats: As reported, nearly half of all spike-specific TCRs target variant regions that are unmutated. Only a handful of AZD1222 recipients, more than five in all, had baseline seropositivity. Scientists sampled the repertoires only once the peak T cell response had passed.

V was pared by 1 base and J by 10 bases, with 11 bases between. CDR3 length equals 14 residues. Germline V CDR1 and CDR2: SGHAT, FQNNGV. Measured with immunoSEQ multiplex PCR; TCRdb has only the in-frame clones, and not every one. This table holds 140,000 to 150,000 clones, about nine tenths found once. The specimen comprised peripheral blood, sampled on day 0 of MenACWY control vaccination. The receptor was derived from an adult in good health. This chain links TRBV11-2 with TRBJ1-6; no clear D gene. CDR3 bases: TGTGCCAGCAGCTTAGGGACTCCCGGGTCACCCCTCCACTTT. Translation: CASSLGTPGSPLHF.